The 3 T cell receptor beta chains listed next were all sequenced from one sample in a study of T cells after yellow fever vaccination (dated by TCRdb to between 2019 and 2020). The treatment or condition label corresponds to: live attenuated yellow fever vaccine strain. Receptors were amplified or captured by 5' RACE. The listed sequencing device is Illumina NovaSeq 6000. Using fastp trimming at Q25 and MiXCR clonotype assembly, TCRdb reanalyzed the public sequencing data and kept in-frame beta chains. Each record represents a unique CDR3 protein, reported with the most common genes and DNA among its rows. In this sample the table shows around 300,000 distinct CDR3 sequences, 4.1% of which occur a single time. Approximately 25% of the sample belongs to the ten largest clones. This specimen was PBMCs, taken 5 days after the yellow fever booster vaccination. These receptors were obtained from a man aged 18 to 30 who received the YFV17D yellow fever vaccine.

The chain joins TRBV2 to TRBJ1-5; TRBD1 might be the D (5 bases). Germline V gene data show CDR1 as SNHLY and CDR2 as FYNNEI. The CDR3 is made up of 13 amino acids. The germline V and J ends were trimmed by 7 bases and 0 bases, with 7 bases remaining between them. CDR3 DNA: TGTGCCAGCAAGGGGACTAGCAATCAGCCCCAGCATTTT. This gives the protein CASKGTSNQPQHF.

The chain uses TRBV14 and TRBJ2-1, with TRBD1 as a possible D gene (6 bases). The V end lost 3 bases, the J end lost 0 bases, and 12 bases lay between the germline ends. The germline CDR1 and CDR2 sequences are SGHDN and FVKESK. CDR3 size: 16 residues. This CDR3 is CASSHKTGLSYNEQFF. The CDR3 bases are TGTGCCAGCAGCCATAAAACAGGGCTCTCCTACAATGAGCAGTTCTTC. Variable domain in full (rest from reference TRBV14 and TRBJ2-1): EAGVTQFPSHSVIEKGQTVTLRCDPISGHDNLYWYRRVMGKEIKFLLHFVKESKQDESGMPNNRFLAERTGGTYSTLKVQPAELEDSGVYFCASSHKTGLSYNEQFFGPGTRLTVL.

Ten or more counts support this clonotype. J is TRBJ2-7 and V is TRBV6-2 or TRBV6-3; D possibly corresponds to TRBD2 (5 bases). Per germline, CDR1 MNHEY and CDR2 SVGEGT. This CDR3 spans 16 amino acids. Trimming removed 0 bases at V and 0 bases at J, with 12 bases between. The CDR3 region is CASSYSGQRPSYEQYF. DNA for the CDR3: TGTGCCAGCAGTTACTCGGGCCAGCGGCCCTCCTACGAGCAGTACTTC.